These 20 T cell receptor beta chains were all obtained from the same sample, sequenced in a study of CD8 T cells in Susac syndrome. RNA totalling roughly 0.5 to 1 ug underwent reverse transcription with random hexamers. Using its own MiXCR run on the immunoSEQ multiplex PCR reads, TCRdb lists one record per CDR3 protein. The sample lists around 170,000 distinct CDR3 sequences; approximately 94% were seen once. Sequenced input: CD4+ T cells from PBMCs. These receptors came from a human donor with Susac syndrome.

V usage is TRBV18 and J usage is TRBJ2-7; 8 bases are a match to TRBD1. This CDR3 contains 14 residues. Trimming removed 6 bases from V and 7 bases from J; junction bases left unmatched: 11. Germline V gene sequence: CDR1 KGHSH, CDR2 LQKENI. The CDR3: CASSRGQGGEEQYF. CDR3 DNA: TGTGCCAGCTCCCGAGGACAGGGTGGAGAGGAGCAGTACTTC.

This chain connects TRBV15 to TRBJ2-2, with no clear D. V dropped 0 bases and J dropped 0 bases, with 8 bases sitting between them. Germline V gives CDR1 LNHNV, CDR2 YYDKDF (reference sequence). The CDR3 has 16 amino acids. CDR3 residues: CATSRDLGANTGELFF. The CDR3 DNA sequence: TGTGCCACCAGCAGAGATCTCGGCGCGAACACCGGGGAGCTGTTTTTT.

The chain couples TRBV12-3 or TRBV12-4 to TRBJ2-3, with 8 bases that match TRBD2. The CDR3 totals 17 residues. V shed 1 base, J shed 1 base, and the junction held 7 bases outside the gene matches. The DNA for the CDR3 is TGTGCCAGCAGTTTAGGCCGGGGGGGCCGAGGCACAGATACGCAGTATTTT. It yields the protein CASSLGRGGRGTDTQYF.

The sample holds a few counts of this clonotype. This chain joins TRBV29-1 and TRBJ1-1, with D unclear. Germline CDR1 SQVTM, CDR2 ANQGSEA. Trimming took 7 bases from V and 3 from J, leaving 12 bases between them. The CDR3 has 12 residues. CDR3 DNA: TGCAGCGCCGCGGACGGGGACACTGAAGCTTTCTTT. This translates into CSAADGDTEAFF.

The V and J genes are TRBV11-1 and TRBJ1-1; D gene ambiguous. The V and J ends lost 5 bases and 1 base respectively, with 11 bases between them. CDR1 SGHAT and CDR2 FQDESV come from the germline V gene (reference sequence). The CDR3 has 14 residues. The CDR3 region is CASSRSQTNTEAFF. As DNA, the CDR3 is TGTGCCAGCAGCCGTTCACAGACGAACACTGAAGCTTTCTTT.

The chain couples TRBV7-9 to TRBJ1-4; D unresolved. The CDR3 is 14 residues long. The germline gives CDR1 SEHNR, CDR2 FQNEAQ (reference sequence). Deletions cut 5 bases from V and 7 bases from J, with 14 bases between. CDR3 DNA: TGTGCCAGCAGCCCCCCGGGCGAGCTTGAAAAACTGTTTTTT. Residues: CASSPPGELEKLFF.

The V call is TRBV24-1, the J call TRBJ2-1; the D is unclear. CDR1 and CDR2 from the germline V gene are KGHDR and SFDVKD. This CDR3 has 13 amino acids. V was trimmed by 3 bases and J by 7 bases, leaving 9 bases between them. Here the CDR3 reads CATSDPRLNEQFF. The CDR3 DNA sequence: TGTGCCACCAGTGATCCCCGTTTGAATGAGCAGTTCTTC.

The gene calls are TRBV5-1 and TRBJ2-1, with 7 bases lining up with TRBD2. The CDR3 runs to 15 residues. The germline V gene encodes CDR1 SGHRS and CDR2 YFSETQ. The ends lost 3 bases at V and 5 bases at J; junction bases unmatched: 8. The CDR3 loop reads CASSSRTRPDNEQFF. The CDR3 DNA reads TGCGCCAGCAGCTCCCGGACTAGACCCGACAATGAGCAGTTCTTC.

The chain joins TRBV12-3 or TRBV12-4 to TRBJ1-2; D uncertain. V lost 6 bases to trimming and J lost 8 bases, with 13 bases between them. This CDR3 region has 12 residues. CDR3 nucleotide sequence: TGTGCCAGCAGCGTAGGGATGGGAGGCTACACCTTC. Residues: CASSVGMGGYTF.

This chain uses TRBV29-1 with TRBJ1-1; no clear D gene. The V and J ends lost 3 bases and 7 bases respectively, with 6 bases between them. Germline values: CDR1 SQVTM, CDR2 ANQGSEA. The CDR3 is 10 residues long. The CDR3 protein is CSVDTDEAFF. CDR3 coding DNA: TGCAGCGTTGATACCGATGAAGCTTTCTTT. Together with reference TRBV29-1 and TRBJ1-1, the CDR3 gives the full variable domain: SAVISQKPSRDICQRGTSLTIQCQVDSQVTMMFWYRQQPGQSLTLIATANQGSEATYESGFVIDKFPISRPNLTFSTLTVSNMSPEDSSIYLCSVDTDEAFFGQGTRLTVV.

This clonotype was recorded a few times. This chain links TRBV6-5 with TRBJ1-1; 7 bases match TRBD1. Per germline, CDR1 MNHEY and CDR2 SVGAGI. V trimming: 2 bases; J trimming: 5 bases; junction bases outside the gene matches: 5. The CDR3 loop spans 14 amino acids. Written as DNA, the CDR3 is TGTGCCAGCAGTTACAAGGGGGCGCGGACTGAAGCTTTCTTT. Translating it yields CASSYKGARTEAFF.

The chain uses TRBV20-1 and TRBJ2-1; 12 bases are shared with TRBD2. Germline V gives CDR1 DFQATT, CDR2 SNEGSKA (reference sequence). V was pared by 0 bases and J by 6 bases, with 9 bases of the junction left unmatched. This CDR3 is built from 17 residues. The CDR3 loop reads CSARDPRLAGDPNEQFF. The CDR3 DNA follows: TGCAGTGCTAGAGATCCCAGACTAGCGGGGGATCCCAATGAGCAGTTCTTC.

The rearrangement links TRBV3-1 to TRBJ2-7; TRBD2 matches at 10 bases. Per germline, CDR1 LGHDT and CDR2 YNNKEL (reference sequence). The CDR3 contains 15 residues. With 4 bases clipped from V and 6 bases from J, the junction kept 9 bases outside the gene matches. As DNA, the CDR3 is TGTGCCAGCAGCCCCCAAGCGGGGGGGCCCGTCGAGCAGTACTTC. Residues: CASSPQAGGPVEQYF.

The chain is built from TRBV5-1 and TRBJ2-5; no definite D call. V lost 4 bases to trimming and J lost 4 bases, with 11 bases between them. The germline gives CDR1 SGHRS, CDR2 YFSETQ. This CDR3 is built from 13 residues. The CDR3 is CASSAGSGETQYF. Here the CDR3 DNA reads TGCGCCAGCAGCGCTGGAAGTGGAGAGACCCAGTACTTC. Using reference TRBV5-1 and TRBJ2-5 for the parts outside the CDR3, the full variable domain is KAGVTQTPRYLIKTRGQQVTLSCSPISGHRSVSWYQQTPGQGLQFLFEYFSETQRNKGNFPGRFSGRQFSNSRSEMNVSTLELGDSALYLCASSAGSGETQYFGPGTRLLVL.

This chain links TRBV30 with TRBJ1-1; possibly TRBD1 for D (5 bases). The V end lost 0 bases, the J end lost 5 bases, and 16 bases lay between the germline ends. The CDR3 extends over 15 amino acids. Germline values: CDR1 GTSNPN, CDR2 SVGIG (reference sequence). The CDR3 is CAWSVRLGRGTEAFF. The CDR3 region has the DNA TGTGCCTGGAGTGTACGTTTGGGCCGGGGGACTGAAGCTTTCTTT. Looking up the rest from reference TRBV30 and TRBJ1-1 gives the full variable domain: SQTIHQWPATLVQPVGSPLSLECTVEGTSNPNLYWYRQAAGRGLQLLFYSVGIGQISSEVPQNLSASRPQDRQFILSSKKLLLSDSGFYLCAWSVRLGRGTEAFFGQGTRLTVV.

This chain connects TRBV24-1 to TRBJ2-3, with 12 positions matching TRBD2. There are 16 residues in the CDR3. V shed 4 bases, J shed 5 bases, and the junction held 6 bases outside the gene matches. Germline CDR1 reads KGHDR; CDR2 reads SFDVKD. CDR3 region: CATSDPGLAGKDTQYF. CDR3 coding DNA: TGTGCCACCAGTGACCCGGGACTAGCGGGCAAAGATACGCAGTATTTT.

In nucleotides, the CDR3 is TGCAGTGCCGGGGAGGGGGCGCGCCGGAAGACCCAGTACTTC. It yields the protein CSAGEGARRKTQYF. The rearrangement joins TRBV20-1 to TRBJ2-5; D assignment may be TRBD1 or TRBD2 (7 bases each). V was clipped by 6 bases and J by 6 bases, with 20 bases between them. In germline, CDR1 is DFQATT, CDR2 SNEGSKA (reference sequence). The CDR3 loop spans 14 amino acids.

This chain links TRBV5-4 with TRBJ2-3; D remains unclear. This CDR3 spans 14 amino acids. The ends were cut back, 4 bases at V and 4 bases at J, with 13 bases in the middle. CDR1 and CDR2 from the germline V gene are SGHNT and YYREEE (reference sequence). CDR3 protein: CASSLETQSDTQYF. The CDR3 DNA reads as TGTGCCAGCAGCCTGGAGACCCAATCAGATACGCAGTATTTT.

The chain uses TRBV19 and TRBJ1-6; unclear D gene. The V gene lost 3 bases and the J gene lost 5 bases, with 14 bases spanning the gap. The CDR3 runs 16 residues. Germline V gene lookup returns CDR1 LNHDA and CDR2 SQIVND (reference sequence). The CDR3 sequence is CASSIGLLEHNSPLHF. CDR3 coding DNA: TGTGCCAGTAGTATCGGACTCCTGGAGCATAATTCACCCCTCCACTTT.

This chain links TRBV6-5 with TRBJ2-2; D may be TRBD1 (6 bases). Trimming cost V 6 bases and J 7 bases, with 12 bases left between them. The CDR3 contains 13 residues. The germline gives CDR1 MNHEY, CDR2 SVGAGI. CDR3 in amino acids: CASSPLGGGELFF. CDR3 coding DNA: TGTGCCAGCAGCCCCCTAGGGGGCGGGGAGCTGTTTTTT.